The 27 T cell receptor beta chains below were found in one sample sequenced in a study of yellow fever vaccine responses in identical twins. TCRdb re-analysed the RT-PCR reads in MiXCR, keeping a single row per CDR3 protein. The sample has 15,000 to 20,000 distinct CDR3 sequences; roughly 80% are singletons. The material was T cells from blood (PBMCs), unsorted or a sorted subset (not recorded which), obtained before or after yellow fever vaccination (not recorded which). The receptors derive from a woman under 30 who received the yellow fever vaccine.

V and J are TRBV18 and TRBJ2-7; no firm D call. Germline values: CDR1 KGHSH, CDR2 LQKENI. The CDR3 sequence is 16 residues long. V was clipped by 3 bases and J by 6 bases, with 21 bases between them. The CDR3 loop is CASSPLSSPANFEQYF. CDR3 bases: TGTGCCAGCTCACCCCTTTCCTCGCCCGCTAATTTCGAGCAGTACTTC.

This clonotype turned up a few times. The chain recombines TRBV29-1 with TRBJ1-2; D unclear. Germline V gives CDR1 SQVTM, CDR2 ANQGSEA. The CDR3 length is 13 residues. Between the trimmed V and J ends, which lost 6 bases and 2 bases, there was a span of 13 bases. This CDR3 is CSVIRGWNYGYTF. The CDR3 DNA reads as TGCAGCGTAATTCGGGGATGGAACTATGGCTACACCTTC.

The J gene is TRBJ2-1, the V gene TRBV24-1; 11 nucleotides line up with TRBD2. Trimming cost V 5 bases and J 8 bases; bases outside gene matches: 7. CDR3 length: 15 amino acids. From germline, CDR1 is KGHDR and CDR2 SFDVKD. The CDR3 sequence is CATSGSGRASDEQFF. The DNA of the CDR3 is TGTGCCACCAGTGGTAGCGGGAGGGCCAGTGATGAGCAGTTCTTC.

The chain links TRBV4-1 to TRBJ1-3, with a weak D call TRBD1 (5 bases). The germline V and J ends were trimmed by 8 bases and 0 bases, with 14 bases remaining between them. Germline CDR1 and CDR2: MGHRA and YSYEKL. The CDR3 contains 15 residues. CDR3 sequence reads: CASAKGPSSGNTIYF. The DNA for the CDR3 is TGCGCCAGCGCAAAGGGACCCAGCTCTGGAAACACCATATATTTT.

About this clonotype itself: One junction end does not reproduce the germline sequence, and a read error may be involved. The J gene is TRBJ2-2, the V gene TRBV5-1, with D possibly TRBD2 on 6 matching bases. Germline V gene sequence: CDR1 SGHRS, CDR2 YFSETQ. CDR3 length: 17 amino acids. The CDR3 spells CASSLARETPNTGELFF. CDR3 bases: TGCGCCAGCAGCTTGGCTCGGGAGACACCCAACACCGGAGAGCTGTTTTTT. The variable domain in full, with the rest retrieved from reference TRBV5-1 and TRBJ2-2, is KAGVTQTPRYLIKTRGQQVTLSCSPISGHRSVSWYQQTPGQGLQFLFEYFSETQRNKGNFPGRFSGRQFSNSRSEMNVSTLELGDSALYLCASSLARETPNTGELFFGEGSRLTVL.

V and J are TRBV5-8 and TRBJ2-7; D gene uncertain. The CDR3 is 14 residues long. The V and J ends lost 4 bases and 3 bases respectively, with 14 bases between them. CDR1 is SGHTS, CDR2 YDEGEE, per germline. The CDR3 loop reads CASSPTTVSYEQYF. Written as DNA, the CDR3 is TGTGCCAGCAGCCCTACTACAGTTAGCTACGAGCAGTACTTC.

This clonotype has a handful of counts. This chain connects TRBV20-1 to TRBJ2-1, with D perhaps TRBD2 (5 bases). Germline loops: CDR1 DFQATT, CDR2 SNEGSKA (reference sequence). Trimming cost V 2 bases and J 10 bases, with 18 bases left between them. The CDR3 is 14 amino acids. Here the CDR3 reads CSARSSEARGEQFF. The CDR3 DNA follows: TGCAGTGCTAGATCCTCGGAGGCTAGAGGGGAGCAGTTCTTC.

V is TRBV11-3 and J is TRBJ1-2, with D unresolved. CDR1 is SGHNT, CDR2 YENEEA, per germline. This CDR3 is built from 14 residues. Deletions cut 0 bases from V and 3 bases from J, with 8 bases between. CDR3 bases: TGTGCCAGCAGCTTAGATCTGCCCGACTATGGCTACACCTTC. This encodes CASSLDLPDYGYTF.

The V and J genes are TRBV27 and TRBJ2-3, with D hard to call. Germline V gives CDR1 MNHEY, CDR2 SMNVEV (reference sequence). V was shortened by 0 bases and J by 5 bases, with 12 bases between the two germline ends. This CDR3 comprises 15 residues. DNA of the CDR3: TGTGCCAGCAGTTTATCGGAAATTTCCGGAGATACGCAGTATTTT. Protein: CASSLSEISGDTQYF.

This clonotype appeared a few times. This chain joins TRBV5-4 and TRBJ2-5; D is possibly TRBD1 (6 bases). This CDR3 spans 13 amino acids. Trimming took off 0 bases at V and 4 bases at J, with 7 bases between the two ends. Germline CDR1 is SGHNT and CDR2 is YYREEE (reference sequence). Here the CDR3 reads CASSLVQGETQYF. CDR3 bases: TGTGCCAGCAGCTTGGTACAGGGAGAGACCCAGTACTTC.

The rearrangement links TRBV20-1 to TRBJ2-3; maybe TRBD1 (6 bases). CDR1 DFQATT and CDR2 SNEGSKA come from the germline V gene (reference sequence). The CDR3 is made up of 15 amino acids. Trimming took 0 bases from V and 4 from J, leaving 14 bases between them. The CDR3 sequence: CSARDVTGKADTQYF. In DNA form, the CDR3 reads TGCAGTGCTAGAGATGTAACAGGGAAAGCAGATACGCAGTATTTT.

The chain combines TRBV18 with TRBJ2-3; unclear D gene. This CDR3 has 13 residues. V lost 6 bases, J lost 2 bases, and 9 bases lay in between. Germline V lookup: CDR1 KGHSH, CDR2 LQKENI. The CDR3 loop reads CASSPVNTDTQYF. In DNA form, the CDR3 reads TGTGCCAGCTCGCCAGTGAACACAGATACGCAGTATTTT.

The rearrangement uses TRBV11-1 and TRBJ2-1; possible D gene TRBD2, 5 bases. This CDR3 comprises 16 residues. V was pared by 2 bases and J by 4 bases, with 15 bases between. Germline V CDR1 and CDR2: SGHAT, FQDESV (reference sequence). In nucleotides, the CDR3 is TGTGCCAGCAGCTTAATTTCGAGGGCTCTTTACAATGAGCAGTTCTTC. Translated: CASSLISRALYNEQFF.

A single count supports this clonotype. The V gene is TRBV5-4, the J gene TRBJ2-7, with 11 bases matching TRBD2. This CDR3 spans 15 amino acids. Germline V gene lookup returns CDR1 SGHNT and CDR2 YYREEE (reference sequence). Trimming removed 1 base from V and 5 bases from J; junction bases left unmatched: 5. CDR3 in DNA: TGTGCCAGCAGCTTGAGACTAGCGGGGTTGGACGAGCAGTACTTC. This codes for CASSLRLAGLDEQYF.

This chain joins TRBV6-2 or TRBV6-3 and TRBJ2-7; D is perhaps TRBD1 (5 bases). V was cut by 1 base and J by 5 bases, with 9 bases left in between. The CDR3 consists of 13 residues. Germline CDR1 and CDR2: MNHEY and SVGEGT. DNA of the CDR3: TGTGCCAGCAGTTACTGGCAGGGCCACGAGCAGTACTTC. Its translation: CASSYWQGHEQYF.

The rearrangement uses TRBV28 and TRBJ2-7, with TRBD1 identical over 7 bases. V lost 3 bases to trimming and J lost 7 bases; unmatched junction nucleotides: 6. The CDR3 has 13 amino acids. Germline values: CDR1 MDHEN, CDR2 SYDVKM. The CDR3 spells CASSLTGFGEQYF. The CDR3 coding sequence is TGTGCCAGCAGTTTGACAGGGTTCGGTGAGCAGTACTTC.

The chain carries TRBV20-1 and TRBJ2-7; D not certain. Germline V gene data show CDR1 as DFQATT and CDR2 as SNEGSKA (reference sequence). V dropped 3 bases and J dropped 0 bases, with 6 bases sitting between them. The CDR3 is 12 amino acids. Here the CDR3 DNA reads TGCAGTGCTAGGAAGAGCTCCTACGAGCAGTACTTC. Its protein is CSARKSSYEQYF.

The chain uses TRBV3-1 and TRBJ2-1; no clear D. The germline V gene has CDR1 LGHDT and CDR2 YNNKEL (reference sequence). The CDR3 length is 13 residues. V lost 9 bases and J lost 0, with 9 bases in between. CDR3 sequence: CASSSLSYNEQFF. As DNA, the CDR3 is TGTGCCAGTTCCTCACTCTCCTACAATGAGCAGTTCTTC.

The chain uses TRBV13 and TRBJ2-5, with D perhaps matching TRBD1 (6 bases). With 8 bases removed from V and 2 bases from J, the gap between germline ends came to 21 bases. This CDR3 comprises 16 residues. Germline assignment: CDR1 PRHDT and CDR2 FYEKMQ (reference sequence). Here the CDR3 DNA reads TGTGCCAGCGCTTCGGATCTAGGACAGAGTCAAGAGACCCAGTACTTC. It is translated as CASASDLGQSQETQYF. Full variable domain (missing parts from reference TRBV13 and TRBJ2-5): AAGVIQSPRHLIKEKRETATLKCYPIPRHDTVYWYQQGPGQDPQFLISFYEKMQSDKGSIPDRFSAQQFSDYHSELNMSSLELGDSALYFCASASDLGQSQETQYFGPGTRLLVL.

This chain joins TRBV11-2 and TRBJ1-4, with D tentatively TRBD1 (5 bases). V lost 3 bases and J lost 3, with 14 bases in between. Germline values: CDR1 SGHAT, CDR2 FQNNGV. The CDR3 loop spans 16 amino acids. For the CDR3, the DNA is TGTGCCAGCAGCTTCGGATGGGGCCTCGCTAATGAAAAACTGTTTTTT. This codes for CASSFGWGLANEKLFF.

This chain's CDR3 is CSAYRAGGDEQFF. CDR3 DNA sequence: TGCAGTGCTTATCGGGCTGGAGGGGATGAGCAGTTCTTC. The chain has TRBV20-1 and TRBJ2-1; perhaps TRBD2 as D (6 bases). The germline V gene has CDR1 DFQATT and CDR2 SNEGSKA (reference sequence). Trimming removed 5 bases from V and 8 bases from J, with 16 bases in between. This CDR3 has 13 residues.

V usage is TRBV29-1 and J usage is TRBJ2-5, with 8 bases that match TRBD1. CDR1 SQVTM and CDR2 ANQGSEA come from the germline V gene. The CDR3 contains 13 residues. Germline trimming cut 7 bases from V and 5 bases from J; bases unmatched to any gene: 9. This CDR3 is CSEVRGLTETQYF. The CDR3 DNA follows: TGCAGCGAAGTCAGGGGGCTCACGGAGACCCAGTACTTC.

This clonotype was recorded only once. V gene TRBV9 combines with J gene TRBJ1-1; no clear D. This CDR3 region has 15 residues. Germline CDR1 reads SGDLS; CDR2 reads YYNGEE. V was cut by 6 bases and J by 1 base, with 16 bases left in between. This CDR3 is CASTDDPGGNTEAFF. The CDR3 DNA sequence: TGTGCCAGCACGGATGACCCGGGAGGGAACACTGAAGCTTTCTTT.

The rearrangement joins TRBV29-1 to TRBJ1-1, with no clear D. The CDR3 has 10 amino acids. The V end was cut by 6 bases, the J end by 2 bases, with 4 bases between. Germline V gives CDR1 SQVTM, CDR2 ANQGSEA. Here the CDR3 reads CSVKNTEAFF. Here the CDR3 DNA reads TGCAGCGTCAAAAACACTGAAGCTTTCTTT.

The table lists this clonotype with a count of one. This sequence joins TRBV29-1 and TRBJ1-5; maybe TRBD1 (5 bases). The CDR3 totals 12 residues. V was cut by 4 bases and J by 1 base, with 5 bases left in between. The V gene's germline CDR1 is SQVTM and CDR2 ANQGSEA. In DNA form, the CDR3 reads TGCAGCGTTGGGGGGAGCAATCAGCCCCAGCATTTT. Translated: CSVGGSNQPQHF.

CDR3 sequence reads: CSARPTYNEQFF. In nucleotides, the CDR3 is TGCAGTGCCCGGCCCACCTACAATGAGCAGTTCTTC. V is TRBV20-1 and J is TRBJ2-1; unclear D gene. Germline V lookup: CDR1 DFQATT, CDR2 SNEGSKA (reference sequence). The CDR3 has 12 residues. Trimming cost V 6 bases and J 2 bases, with 8 bases left between them.

This clonotype was seen only a few times. This rearrangement joins TRBV9 to TRBJ2-1; 9 bases agree with TRBD2. The CDR3 length is 15 residues. V gave up 3 bases and J gave up 8 bases; unmatched junction bases: 9. CDR1 and CDR2 from the germline V gene are SGDLS and YYNGEE. In DNA form, the CDR3 reads TGTGCCAGCAGCGGAGGGACTAGCATTGCCGATGAGCAGTTCTTC. Residues: CASSGGTSIADEQFF. Based on the CDR3 plus reference TRBV9 and TRBJ2-1, the full variable domain is DSGVTQTPKHLITATGQRVTLRCSPRSGDLSVYWYQQSLDQGLQFLIQYYNGEERAKGNILERFSAQQFPDLHSELNLSSLELGDSALYFCASSGGTSIADEQFFGPGTRLTVL.